Included here is one T cell receptor (beta chain) sequence, with context. The antigen this receptor binds is unknown. Base qualities are not recorded, but no much larger clone differs from it by a single base. This entry is derived from a study of CD8+ T cells in alopecia areata (dated by TCRdb to between 2017 and 2018). As for the study more broadly: Treated patients were enrolled in an open-label pilot trial of oral tofacitinib, 5 to 10 mg twice daily, for moderate-to-severe alopecia areata. Patients stayed on tofacitinib for 6 to 18 months and then had 6 months of follow-up off drug so that delayed response and recurrence could be assessed. For the treated patients, the SALT score, which quantifies what percentage of scalp surface area is affected, served as the measure of disease severity. High-throughput TCRbeta sequencing was used to examine T cell clonal expansion in alopecia areata in both the C3H/HeJ mouse model and human patients. On the human side, TCRbeta sequencing was run on scalp tissue and on sorted CD4+ and CD8+ peripheral blood T cells from healthy controls and from alopecia areata patients with either patchy or totalis/universalis disease. Biopsies were taken from tofacitinib-treated patients at baseline and at 4 and 24 weeks of treatment, and a later scalp biopsy was taken in several of the tofacitinib-treated patients. Scalp clonality was compared across normal scalp (n=4), patchy alopecia areata scalp (n=8), and alopecia totalis/universalis scalp (n=8). The RNA source kit depended on sample type: the PAXgene miRNA kit for fixed scalp, the miRNeasy kit for PBMCs, and the RNeasy kit for mouse skin. immunoSEQ multiplex PCR using 35 Vbeta forward primers and 13 Jbeta reverse primers was used to amplify TCRbeta CDR3 regions.

What the authors observed across the whole study: Compared with mice, TCR sequences shared between patients were less clear, possibly partly because of HLA diversity across the patient population. Because the treated cohort was small and had just a single nonresponder, larger studies are needed to establish links between baseline CD8+ expansion and response. Compared with normal scalp, lesional scalp, particularly in alopecia totalis/universalis, had higher clonality and more expanded CD8+ clones, which suggests antigenic drive. Tofacitinib significantly decreased scalp clonality and the number of expanded CD8+ clones among the top 100 scalp clones. Resident alphabeta T cells in normal human skin are also sequenced, complicating scalp TCR repertoire analysis, unlike mouse skin dominated by gammadelta T cells. Many expanded lesional clones persisted in scalp and blood during tofacitinib treatment, which may partly explain relapse after stopping treatment.

The library was obtained by the immunoSEQ multiplex PCR assay. To provide template for TCR sequencing, every sample had RNA extracted and reverse transcribed into cDNA. First-strand cDNA was synthesized with SuperScript III using a 2:1 mix of oligo-dT and random hexamers. A synthetic immune receptor repertoire was used to measure amplification bias, and any remaining bias was corrected computationally. The published analysis was carried out like this. Raw reads were preprocessed for error removal, and CDR3 was defined according to IMGT conventions as running from the conserved cysteine to phenylalanine. To get clonality, Shannon entropy was normalized by log2 of the number of productive unique TCRs and the result was subtracted from 1. Scalp TCRbeta sequences were cross-referenced with sorted blood CD4 and CD8 repertoires so that the CD4 or CD8 identity of scalp clones could be inferred. The source is immuneACCESS, and TCRdb retained only in-frame sequences with V and J called. Part of the clones is not carried over; for the studies checked, unresolved V genes explain less than half of this, and the remainder is unexplained. V and J calls and clone size are those listed in that table; D and trimming were worked out from the DNA. The sample data list 100,000 to 130,000 clones, and 84% of these were observed just once. The biggest ten clones account for over 20% of the sample.

Reading the label with the study, this specimen's time point is: less than 30 weeks on oral tofacitinib. The sample's treatment or condition label is to be understood as: oral pan-JAK inhibitor, 5-10 mg twice daily. Peripheral blood and lesional scalp punch biopsies were obtained from patients with alopecia areata. PBMCs were separated by density centrifugation and stained for CD3, CD4 and CD8, after which CD4+ and CD8+ T cells were sorted on a FACSAria. This clonotype was obtained from a human donor with alopecia areata. The specimen comprised CD8+ T cells sorted from blood, sampled at week 24, from a patient treated with tofacitinib.

For the CDR3, the sequence is CASSLELSKNIQYF. The DNA reads TGTGCCAGCAGCTTGGAGTTGTCCAAAAACATTCAGTACTTC. Rearrangement joined TRBV5-6 to TRBJ2-4, with the D gene not clear enough to name. Relative to germline, V is 0 bases shorter and J is 2 bases shorter, with 6 bases between their ends. The CDR3 numbers 14 residues from cysteine through phenylalanine. Here the CDR3 DNA is all that survives: 42 bases in frame from base 1. The germline V gene sets CDR1 to SGHDT and CDR2 to YYEEEE. This CDR3, with the reference TRBV5-6 and TRBJ2-4 proteins standing in past its ends, gives the full variable domain DAGVTQSPTHLIKTRGQQVTLRCSPKSGHDTVSWYQQALGQGPQFIFQYYEEEERQRGNFPDRFSGHQFPNYSSELNVNALLLGDSALYLCASSLELSKNIQYFGAGTRLSVL.